This TCR beta chain is drawn from a study of blood T cell repertoires in COVID-19. Study at large: The United States, Italy and Spain were the sources of the acute and convalescent COVID-19 samples. In each case, the material was cDNA or gDNA derived from T cells, B-cell-depleted T cells, or PBMCs.

This clone has a single count. V trimming: 4 bases; J trimming: 3 bases; junction bases outside the gene matches: 2. CDR1 and CDR2 (germline): SGHAT, FQNNGV. The CDR3 length is 15 residues. Original handling: Counts of nucleated cells, estimated from reference gene primer amplification, were obtained. Generated by immunoSEQ multiplex PCR, the TCRdb table keeps only in-frame clones and is missing some. The DNA gave D and trimming, while V, J and clone size come from that table. The table lists about 170,000 clones, roughly 84% of them singletons. The sequenced material came from peripheral blood. This TCR was recovered from a man between 60 and 70 years old who had recovered from COVID-19. The rearrangement links TRBV11-2 to TRBJ1-6; TRBD1 matches 8 bases. Written as DNA, the CDR3 is TGTGCCAGCAGCTACGGACAGGGCTATAATTCACCCCTCCACTTT. Translating it yields CASSYGQGYNSPLHF. The variable domain in full, completed from reference TRBV11-2 and TRBJ1-6, reads EAGVAQSPRYKIIEKRQSVAFWCNPISGHATLYWYQQILGQGPKLLIQFQNNGVVDDSQLPKDRFSAERLKGVDSTLKIQPAKLEDSAVYLCASSYGQGYNSPLHFGNGTRLTVT.